The clone carrying this TCR beta chain came up many times. Its specificity is not known. This entry belongs to a study of T-cell memory formation after mild COVID-19. Study conclusions and caveats: Several responding clones turned up in pre-infection memory, indicating that cross-reactive memory may have taken part.

V was clipped by 6 bases and J by 8 bases; unmatched bases: 9. Looked up from germline, CDR1 is MNHEY and CDR2 is SVGAGI. The CDR3 runs to 13 residues. Barcoded TCR alpha and TCR beta cDNA libraries with UMIs came from 5'RACE using constant-segment primers. TCRdb independently ran MiXCR on the 5' RACE reads; one entry per CDR3 protein. This sample has under 550,000 distinct CDR3 sequences, with 15% to 20% found just once. The receptor was derived from an adult woman who had mild COVID-19 (a few samples of this study predate the infection). Cell type and time point are not known. The sequenced sample consisted of PBMCs or a T cell subset sorted from them (not recorded which). V is TRBV6-5 and J is TRBJ1-2; 7 positions agree with TRBD1. The DNA of the CDR3 is TGTGCCAGCAGCTCAGGGGGGAGAAGGGGCTACACCTTC. This gives the protein CASSSGGRRGYTF.